The 8 T cell receptor beta chains presented below share a single source sample, sequenced in a study of CD8+CD57+ T cells in acquired aplastic anemia. For CDR3 and TCR beta VDJ profiling, genomic DNA was the template used. From the reads, TCRdb called clonotypes with MiXCR, one entry per CDR3 protein. The sample has 150,000 or so distinct CDR3 sequences, about 48% seen once. Patients sequenced had flow cytometry evidence of CD8+CD57+ cell expansion. Sequencing was carried out using sorted CD4+, CD8+, or CD8+CD57+ T cells (not recorded which) from PBMCs. The receptors originated from a human donor with aplastic anemia.

There are many counts of this clonotype. CDR3 sequence reads: CASSTGQREQFF. The CDR3 DNA is TGTGCCAGTAGTACCGGACAGAGAGAGCAGTTCTTC. The gene calls are TRBV19 and TRBJ2-1, with TRBD1 as a possible D gene (6 bases). There are 12 residues in the CDR3. The V and J ends lost 4 bases and 10 bases respectively, with 11 bases between them. Germline-derived CDR1 and CDR2 are LNHDA and SQIVND (reference sequence).

The V call is TRBV6-5, the J call TRBJ2-1; TRBD1 is a possible D gene (6 bases). The CDR3 runs to 14 residues. V was clipped by 2 bases and J by 6 bases, with 11 bases between them. Germline V CDR1 and CDR2: MNHEY, SVGAGI. The CDR3 protein is CASSYPGQGNEQFF. CDR3 sequence (DNA): TGTGCCAGCAGTTACCCGGGACAAGGCAATGAGCAGTTCTTC.

This clonotype appeared a single time. V is TRBV7-3 and J is TRBJ1-5; D unresolved. The CDR3 consists of 15 residues. The V end was cut by 2 bases, the J end by 0 bases, with 8 bases between. The germline V gene has CDR1 SGHTA and CDR2 FQGTGA. CDR3 sequence reads: CASSLEAGSNQPQHF. In DNA, the CDR3 is TGTGCCAGCAGCTTAGAGGCGGGTAGCAATCAGCCCCAGCATTTT.

The CDR3 spells CSTRGKGGGGGELFF. The CDR3 DNA reads as TGCAGCACGCGAGGCAAAGGAGGGGGGGGCGGGGAGCTGTTTTTT. This rearrangement joins TRBV29-1 to TRBJ2-2; tentative D call: TRBD2 (7 bases). The CDR3 has 15 amino acids. V was trimmed by 8 bases and J by 7 bases, leaving 23 bases between them. Germline CDR1 SQVTM, CDR2 ANQGSEA.

This clonotype was seen repeatedly, ten times or more. The chain carries TRBV5-6 and TRBJ1-4, with a weak D call TRBD1 (6 bases). There are 13 residues in the CDR3. V was shortened by 2 bases and J by 7 bases, with 9 bases between the two germline ends. Germline V gene data show CDR1 as SGHDT and CDR2 as YYEEEE. CDR3 DNA sequence: TGTGCCAGCAGCTTCCACAGGGTTGAAAAACTGTTTTTT. This codes for CASSFHRVEKLFF.

V gene TRBV7-9 combines with J gene TRBJ2-7; D is unclear. The CDR3 sequence is 12 residues long. V lost 7 bases to trimming and J lost 2 bases, with 9 bases between them. The germline V gene encodes CDR1 SEHNR and CDR2 FQNEAQ (reference sequence). Written as DNA, the CDR3 is TGTGCCAGCAAGGTGGCCGCCTACGAGCAGTACTTC. Its translation is CASKVAAYEQYF.

This clonotype was counted at least ten times. The chain uses TRBV5-6 and TRBJ2-1; D might be TRBD1 or TRBD2, each matching 6 bases. Trimming removed 1 base at V and 7 bases at J, with 12 bases between. Germline lookup yields CDR1 SGHDT and CDR2 YYEEEE. The CDR3 loop spans 14 amino acids. The CDR3 nucleotides read TGTGCCAGCAGCTTGCCCACAGGGAGGAATGAGCAGTTCTTC. Encoded protein: CASSLPTGRNEQFF.

The chain is built from TRBV15 and TRBJ2-5; D gene ambiguous. With 1 base removed from V and 5 bases from J, the gap between germline ends came to 5 bases. The CDR3 contains 12 residues. CDR1 and CDR2 (germline): LNHNV, YYDKDF (reference sequence). The CDR3 sequence is CATSRGGETQYF. The CDR3 nucleotides are TGTGCCACCAGCAGAGGTGGGGAGACCCAGTACTTC.